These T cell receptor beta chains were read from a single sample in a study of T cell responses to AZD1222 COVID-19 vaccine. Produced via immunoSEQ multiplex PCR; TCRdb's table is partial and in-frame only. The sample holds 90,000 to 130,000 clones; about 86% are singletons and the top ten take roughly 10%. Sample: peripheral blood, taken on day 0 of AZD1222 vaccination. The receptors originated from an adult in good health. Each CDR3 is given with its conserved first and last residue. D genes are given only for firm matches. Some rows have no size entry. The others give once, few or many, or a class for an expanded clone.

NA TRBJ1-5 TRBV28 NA CASSPHSGSQPQHF TGTGCCAGCAGTCCTCATTCGGGGAGTCAGCCCCAGCATTTT
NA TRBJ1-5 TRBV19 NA CASSEGNQPQHF TGTGCCAGTAGTGAAGGAAATCAGCCCCAGCATTTT
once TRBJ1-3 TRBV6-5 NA CASSYSVPGAGNTIYF TGTGCCAGCAGTTACTCGGTCCCAGGGGCTGGAAACACCATATATTTT
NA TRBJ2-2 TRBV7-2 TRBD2 CASSFLAGVGTGELFF TGTGCCAGCAGCTTCTTAGCGGGAGTCGGCACCGGGGAGCTGTTTTTT
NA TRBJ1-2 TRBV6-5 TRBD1 CASTPRGFGGYTF TGTGCCAGCACCCCCAGGGGGTTTGGTGGCTACACCTTC
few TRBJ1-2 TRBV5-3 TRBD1 CARSYSETGVYGYTF TGTGCCAGAAGCTATAGTGAGACAGGGGTGTACGGCTACACCTTC
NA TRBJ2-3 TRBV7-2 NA CASSLVGATDTQYF TGTGCCAGCAGCTTAGTCGGGGCCACAGATACGCAGTATTTT
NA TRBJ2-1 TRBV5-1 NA CASSLVIGTWGEQFF TGCGCCAGCAGCTTGGTTATCGGAACTTGGGGTGAGCAGTTCTTC
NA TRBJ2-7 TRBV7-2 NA CASSLNAVLRYEQYF TGTGCCAGCAGCTTAAATGCGGTTCTCAGGTACGAGCAGTACTTC
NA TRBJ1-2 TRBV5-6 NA CASSFLDRYLYGYTF TGTGCCAGCAGCTTTCTCGACCGTTACCTCTATGGCTACACCTTC
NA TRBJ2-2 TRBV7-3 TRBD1 CASSLETGVGAGELFF TGTGCCAGCAGCTTAGAGACAGGGGTTGGGGCCGGGGAGCTGTTTTTT
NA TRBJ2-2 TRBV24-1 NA CATSVDTGNTGELFF TGTGCCACCAGTGTAGATACAGGGAACACCGGGGAGCTGTTTTTT
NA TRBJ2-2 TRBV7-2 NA CASSLWGRGSGTGELFF TGTGCCAGCAGCTTATGGGGACGGGGTTCGGGCACCGGGGAGCTGTTTTTT
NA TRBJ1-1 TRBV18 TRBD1 CASSPPGQGRTEAFF TGTGCCAGCTCACCTCCGGGACAGGGGAGGACTGAAGCTTTCTTT
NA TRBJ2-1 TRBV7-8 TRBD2 CASAPRGLAGVTEQFF TGTGCCAGTGCGCCTCGGGGACTAGCGGGAGTGACTGAGCAGTTCTTC
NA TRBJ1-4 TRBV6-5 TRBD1 CASTRGQGNEKLFF TGTGCCAGCACCCGGGGACAGGGGAACGAAAAACTGTTTTTT
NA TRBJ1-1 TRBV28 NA CASSPGAGTFF TGTGCCAGCAGCCCAGGGGCAGGAACTTTCTTT
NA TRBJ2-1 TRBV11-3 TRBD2 CASSGTTGTSNDEQFF TGTGCCAGCAGCGGAACGACCGGGACTAGCAACGATGAGCAGTTCTTC
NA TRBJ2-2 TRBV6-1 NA CASSEEGSNTGELFF TGTGCCAGCAGTGAAGAAGGATCTAACACCGGGGAGCTGTTTTTT
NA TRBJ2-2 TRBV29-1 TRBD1 CSAQGAGTGELFF TGCAGCGCTCAGGGGGCGGGGACCGGGGAGCTGTTTTTT
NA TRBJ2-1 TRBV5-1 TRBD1 CASTVIGQGFNEQFF TGCGCCAGCACTGTAATCGGACAGGGTTTTAATGAGCAGTTCTTC
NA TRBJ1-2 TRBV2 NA CASNSVGYGYTF TGTGCCAGCAACTCAGTAGGCTATGGCTACACCTTC
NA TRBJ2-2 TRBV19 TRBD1 CASRGQGAGELFF TGTGCCAGTAGAGGACAGGGCGCCGGGGAGCTGTTTTTT
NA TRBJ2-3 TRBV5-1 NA CASSLGSGRVDTQYF TGCGCCAGCAGCTTGGGGTCGGGAAGGGTAGATACGCAGTATTTT
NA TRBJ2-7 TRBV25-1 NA CASQRGVDEQYF TGTGCCAGCCAGAGAGGGGTGGACGAGCAGTACTTC
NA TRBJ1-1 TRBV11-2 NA CASSLVISVGSTEAFF TGTGCCAGCAGCTTAGTCATTTCGGTAGGATCGACTGAAGCTTTCTTT
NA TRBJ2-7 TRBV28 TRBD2 CASSILGLAGRRGEQYF TGTGCCAGCAGTATCCTTGGGCTAGCGGGCCGGAGAGGCGAGCAGTACTTC
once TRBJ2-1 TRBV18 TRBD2 CASSPLAGFSYNEQFF TGTGCCAGCTCACCACTAGCGGGATTCTCCTACAATGAGCAGTTCTTC
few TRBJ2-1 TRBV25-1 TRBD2 CASSEPPGRGDNEQFF TGTGCCAGCAGTGAACCCCCCGGTCGGGGGGATAATGAGCAGTTCTTC
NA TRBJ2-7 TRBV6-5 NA CASILAREQYF TGTGCCAGCATTCTGGCGAGGGAGCAGTACTTC
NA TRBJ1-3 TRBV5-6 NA CASSLRSPSGNTIYF TGTGCCAGCAGCTTAAGATCTCCCTCTGGAAACACCATATATTTT
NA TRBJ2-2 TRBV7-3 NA CASSSGLPNTGELFF TGTGCCAGCAGCTCGGGACTGCCGAACACCGGGGAGCTGTTTTTT
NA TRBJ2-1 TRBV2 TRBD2 CASRGGIRTSGSEFF TGTGCCAGCAGGGGAGGAATCCGGACTAGCGGGAGTGAGTTCTTC
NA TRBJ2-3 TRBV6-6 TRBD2 CASNPSGLAGTDTQYF TGTGCCAGCAACCCCTCGGGACTAGCGGGCACAGATACGCAGTATTTT
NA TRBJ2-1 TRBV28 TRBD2 CASSLGGAASGSPVNEQFF TGTGCCAGCAGTTTGGGGGGAGCTGCTAGCGGGAGTCCTGTGAATGAGCAGTTCTTC
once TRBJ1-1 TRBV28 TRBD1 CASSLLDRVAFF TGTGCCAGCAGTTTATTGGACAGGGTTGCTTTCTTT
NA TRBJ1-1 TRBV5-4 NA CASSLGWSLGNTEAFF TGTGCCAGCAGCTTGGGGTGGAGTTTGGGGAACACTGAAGCTTTCTTT